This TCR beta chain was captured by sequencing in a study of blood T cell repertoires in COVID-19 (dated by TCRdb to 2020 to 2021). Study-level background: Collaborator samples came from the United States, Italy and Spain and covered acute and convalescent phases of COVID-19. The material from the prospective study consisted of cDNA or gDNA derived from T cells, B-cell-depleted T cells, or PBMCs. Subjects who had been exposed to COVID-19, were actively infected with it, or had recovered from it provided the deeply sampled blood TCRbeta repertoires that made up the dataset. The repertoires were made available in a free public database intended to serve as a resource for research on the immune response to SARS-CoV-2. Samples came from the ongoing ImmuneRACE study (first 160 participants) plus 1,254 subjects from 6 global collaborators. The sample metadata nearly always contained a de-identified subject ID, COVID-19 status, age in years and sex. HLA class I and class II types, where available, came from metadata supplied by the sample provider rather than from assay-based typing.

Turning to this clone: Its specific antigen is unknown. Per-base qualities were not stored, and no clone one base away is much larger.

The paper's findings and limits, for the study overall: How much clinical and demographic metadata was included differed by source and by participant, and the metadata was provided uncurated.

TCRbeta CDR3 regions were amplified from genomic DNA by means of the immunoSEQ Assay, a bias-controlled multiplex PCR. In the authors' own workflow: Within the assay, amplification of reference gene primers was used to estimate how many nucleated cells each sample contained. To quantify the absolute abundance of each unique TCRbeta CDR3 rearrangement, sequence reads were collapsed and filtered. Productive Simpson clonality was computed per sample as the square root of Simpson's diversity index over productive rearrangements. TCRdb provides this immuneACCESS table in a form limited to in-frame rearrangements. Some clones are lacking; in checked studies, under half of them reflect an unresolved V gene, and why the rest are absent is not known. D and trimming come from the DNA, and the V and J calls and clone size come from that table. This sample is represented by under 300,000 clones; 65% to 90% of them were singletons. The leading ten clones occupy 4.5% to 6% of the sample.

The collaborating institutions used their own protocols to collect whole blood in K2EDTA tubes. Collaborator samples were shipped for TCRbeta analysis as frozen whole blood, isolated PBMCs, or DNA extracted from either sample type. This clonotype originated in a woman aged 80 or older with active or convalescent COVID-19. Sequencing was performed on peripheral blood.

The sequenced DNA: TGTGCCAGCAGTACAATTACCAGGACTAGCGGGATAAACGAGCAGTACTTC. It specifies CASSTITRTSGINEQYF. The rearrangement combines TRBV28 with TRBJ2-7; 12 bases in between match TRBD2. According to the germline V gene, CDR1 reads MDHEN and CDR2 reads SYDVKM. Its CDR3 holds 17 amino acids, cysteine through phenylalanine. Only the CDR3 DNA is retained, 51 bases long and in frame from the first base. From V the trimming removes 5 bases and from J it removes 5 bases, while the gene matches leave 13 bases of the junction unaccounted for.